The entry that follows covers one T cell receptor beta chain sequence. Its antigen remains unknown. The data belong to a study of tumor and adjacent non-tumor tissue in lung cancer. Notes on the study in general: In normal lung, the top 100 clones were significantly more dominant than in tumor.

This sample's RNA came from whole unsorted tissue. Distant lung tissue was collected more than 3 cm away from the tumor edge. The library came from three nested PCR rounds adapted from ARM-PCR protocols. One entry per CDR3 protein results from TCRdb running MiXCR on the multiplex PCR reads. This sample has about 100,000 distinct CDR3 sequences, with about 62% found just once. The CDR3 is 12 residues long. Looked up from germline, CDR1 is LNHDA and CDR2 is SQIVND (reference sequence). Source material: distant non-tumor lung tissue. The chain employs TRBV19 and TRBJ2-3, with D uncertain. The clonotype was recovered from a man aged 30-40 years with non-small cell lung cancer. CDR3 protein: CVTAPAADTQYF. The CDR3 nucleotides are TGTGTCACTGCCCCCGCGGCAGATACGCAGTATTTT.